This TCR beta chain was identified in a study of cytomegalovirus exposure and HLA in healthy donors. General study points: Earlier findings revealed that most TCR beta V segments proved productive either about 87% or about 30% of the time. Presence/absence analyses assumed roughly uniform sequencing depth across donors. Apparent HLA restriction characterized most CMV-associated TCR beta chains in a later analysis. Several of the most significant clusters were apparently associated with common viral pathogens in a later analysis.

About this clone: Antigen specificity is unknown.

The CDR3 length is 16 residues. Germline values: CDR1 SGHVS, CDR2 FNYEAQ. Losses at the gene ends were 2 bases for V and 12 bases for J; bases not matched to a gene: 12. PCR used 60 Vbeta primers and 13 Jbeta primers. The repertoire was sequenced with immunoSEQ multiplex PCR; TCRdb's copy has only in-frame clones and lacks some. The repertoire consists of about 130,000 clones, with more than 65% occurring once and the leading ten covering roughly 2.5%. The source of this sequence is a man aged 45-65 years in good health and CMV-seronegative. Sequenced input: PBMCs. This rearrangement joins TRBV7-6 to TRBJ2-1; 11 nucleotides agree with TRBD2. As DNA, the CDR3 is TGTGCCAGCAGCTTATTTGAGACTAGCGGGGTGGGGGGGCAGTTCTTC. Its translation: CASSLFETSGVGGQFF.